Listed below are T cell receptor beta chains from one sample, sequenced in a study of T cell responses to AZD1222 COVID-19 vaccine. This table comes from immunoSEQ multiplex PCR, and its TCRdb copy is limited to in-frame clones, with some not included. The top ten hold 8% to 10% of the sample, which has 67,000 or so clones, 65% to 85% seen once. The source was peripheral blood, collected on day 0 of AZD1222 vaccination. These receptors were collected from an adult in good health. Both conserved end residues are part of each CDR3. D genes are given only for firm matches. The size entry is marked missing in some rows and otherwise reads once, few, many or a size class.

v_gene,j_gene,d_gene,abundance,len,CDR3nt,CDR3aa
TRBV9,TRBJ2-7,.,.,14,TGTGCCAGCAGCGTAGACGTCAACTCCTACGAGCAGTACTTC,CASSVDVNSYEQYF
TRBV14,TRBJ1-2,.,.,14,TGTGCCAGCAGCCAACCTGGAGCTAACTATGGCTACACCTTC,CASSQPGANYGYTF
TRBV9,TRBJ2-2,TRBD1,.,15,TGTGCCAGCAGCGTAGCTACAGGGGACACCGGGGAGCTGTTTTTT,CASSVATGDTGELFF
TRBV4-2,TRBJ2-5,TRBD2,.,16,TGTGCCAGCAGCCAAGGAGCTAGCGGGGGGGCAGAGACCCAGTACTTC,CASSQGASGGAETQYF
TRBV5-1,TRBJ2-4,.,.,13,TGCGCCAGCAGTAAAGGGCCTAAAAACATTCAGTACTTC,CASSKGPKNIQYF
TRBV29-1,TRBJ2-2,.,.,14,TGCAGCTATACCCCATGGGGGGAAACCGGGGAGCTGTTTTTT,CSYTPWGETGELFF
TRBV28,TRBJ1-2,.,.,12,TGTGCCAGCAGTTTGGCTAACTATGGCTACACCTTC,CASSLANYGYTF
TRBV3-1/TRBV3-2,TRBJ2-3,.,.,15,TGTGCCAGCAGCCCGTCGAGGGGGAGCTCAGATACGCAGTATTTT,CASSPSRGSSDTQYF
TRBV3-1/TRBV3-2,TRBJ1-4,.,.,14,TGTGCCAGCAGCCAAGATCTAACTAATGAAAAACTGTTTTTT,CASSQDLTNEKLFF
TRBV27,TRBJ2-7,.,once,14,TGTGCCAGCAGTTTGGGAAGAAGGTCGTACGAGCAGTACTTC,CASSLGRRSYEQYF
TRBV6-5,TRBJ1-1,.,.,14,TGTGCCAGCAGTTACTCGGAGCAGAACACTGAAGCTTTCTTT,CASSYSEQNTEAFF
TRBV6-5,TRBJ2-2,TRBD1,.,14,TGTGCCAGCGCCACAGGGGGGAACACCGGGGAGCTGTTTTTT,CASATGGNTGELFF
TRBV18,TRBJ1-1,TRBD1,.,16,TGTGCCAGCTCACCACAAGGGACAGGGGGGGACACTGAAGCTTTCTTT,CASSPQGTGGDTEAFF
TRBV7-3,TRBJ1-1,.,.,13,TGTGCCAGCAGCTCCCGGGAGCGCACTGAAGCTTTCTTT,CASSSRERTEAFF
TRBV2,TRBJ2-1,TRBD2,.,16,TGTGCCAGCAGATACGGGTCCACTAGCGGCCTCAATGAGCAGTTCTTC,CASRYGSTSGLNEQFF
TRBV2,TRBJ2-5,.,.,12,TGTGCCAGCACGGGCGGGGCGGAGACCCAGTACTTC,CASTGGAETQYF
TRBV11-2,TRBJ1-4,.,.,14,TGTGCCAGCAGCTTAGGTTCGGGCTGGGAAAAACTGTTTTTT,CASSLGSGWEKLFF
TRBV19,TRBJ1-2,TRBD1,.,14,TGTGCCAGTACCCTGGGACAGGGCCTGCGAGGCTACACCTTC,CASTLGQGLRGYTF
TRBV18,TRBJ2-7,TRBD1,.,12,TGTGCCAGCTCACCGGGACAGTTCGAGCAGTACTTC,CASSPGQFEQYF
TRBV5-6,TRBJ1-1,.,.,16,TGTGCCAGCAGCTTGGCCGGGGGCCTTTTTTATCGTAGCGTTTTCTTT,CASSLAGGLFYRSVFF
TRBV4-1,TRBJ2-2,TRBD2,.,15,TGCGCCAGCAGCCTCCTCGGGGGGGCCATCGGGGAGCTGTTTTTT,CASSLLGGAIGELFF
TRBV19,TRBJ2-1,.,.,13,TGTGCCAGTAGTATATACGGGGAAGGTGAGCAGTTCTTC,CASSIYGEGEQFF
TRBV19,TRBJ1-4,.,.,14,TGTGCCAGTAGTATAGAGGCCGGGCGAGAAAAACTGTTTTTT,CASSIEAGREKLFF
TRBV3-1/TRBV3-2,TRBJ2-1,TRBD2,.,14,TGTGCCAGCAGCCCCGGACTAGCGGGCAATGAGCAGTTCTTC,CASSPGLAGNEQFF
TRBV19,TRBJ2-2,.,.,14,TGTGCCAGTTGGGGTGGGGGAGGTACCGGGGAGCTGTTTTTT,CASWGGGGTGELFF
TRBV7-9,TRBJ1-1,.,.,13,TGTGCCAGCAGCTTAGAAACGAACACTGAAGCTTTCTTT,CASSLETNTEAFF
TRBV4-1,TRBJ1-5,TRBD1,few,17,TGCGCCAGCAGCCATCGCCCTTCCAGGGGGCGCGGGCAGCCCCAGCATTTT,CASSHRPSRGRGQPQHF
TRBV6-2/TRBV6-3,TRBJ2-2,.,.,16,TGTGCCAGCAGTTACTCGGAAGGGACGTTGACCGGGGAGCTGTTTTTT,CASSYSEGTLTGELFF
TRBV15,TRBJ1-4,.,few,15,TGTGCCACCAGCAGGACGACAGCAACTAATGAAAAACTGTTTTTT,CATSRTTATNEKLFF
TRBV28,TRBJ2-4,.,.,12,TGTGCCAGCAGGGGAGGTGGGGCGATCCAGTACTTC,CASRGGGAIQYF
TRBV28,TRBJ1-6,.,.,17,TGTGCCAGCAGTTTATCCCCCGGGGGGGGTGATAATTCACCCCTCCACTTT,CASSLSPGGGDNSPLHF
TRBV28,TRBJ1-2,.,.,13,TGTGCCAGCAGTTTACCCCGGGGCCGGGGCTACACCTTC,CASSLPRGRGYTF
TRBV3-1/TRBV3-2,TRBJ2-7,TRBD1,.,14,TGTGCCAGCAGCCCAAGCAACAGGGGTTACGAGCAGTACTTC,CASSPSNRGYEQYF
TRBV11-2,TRBJ2-1,.,.,17,TGTGCCAGCAGCTTAGTTTCCCTGGCCACCCTCGGGGATGAGCAGTTCTTC,CASSLVSLATLGDEQFF
TRBV18,TRBJ1-1,TRBD1,once,14,TGTGCCAGCTCCCCCCAAGGACAGGGACTTGAAGCTTTCTTT,CASSPQGQGLEAFF
TRBV4-2,TRBJ2-7,.,.,15,TGTGCCAGCAGCCTGGGGGTTGGGTTTACCTACGAGCAGTACTTC,CASSLGVGFTYEQYF
TRBV5-6,TRBJ1-2,.,.,13,TGTGCCAGCAGGACACAGGGCTTTGATGGCTACACCTTC,CASRTQGFDGYTF
TRBV28,TRBJ1-2,.,.,13,TGTGCCAGCAGCCCCCCAGGGCGCTATGGCTACACCTTC,CASSPPGRYGYTF
TRBV19,TRBJ1-2,TRBD1,.,14,TGTGCCGTCCGCGACAGGGGGGATTTCTATGGCTACACCTTC,CAVRDRGDFYGYTF
TRBV2,TRBJ2-7,.,.,12,TGTGCCAGCACCCCCCCCTCCTACGAGCAGTACTTC,CASTPPSYEQYF
TRBV5-8,TRBJ2-3,TRBD2,.,14,TGTGCCAGCACCCCTGGGGGGGTATGGGATACGCAGTATTTT,CASTPGGVWDTQYF
TRBV28,TRBJ1-1,TRBD1,.,16,TGTGCCAGCGGCACTACTAAACAGGGGAGTCGGACTGAAGCTTTCTTT,CASGTTKQGSRTEAFF